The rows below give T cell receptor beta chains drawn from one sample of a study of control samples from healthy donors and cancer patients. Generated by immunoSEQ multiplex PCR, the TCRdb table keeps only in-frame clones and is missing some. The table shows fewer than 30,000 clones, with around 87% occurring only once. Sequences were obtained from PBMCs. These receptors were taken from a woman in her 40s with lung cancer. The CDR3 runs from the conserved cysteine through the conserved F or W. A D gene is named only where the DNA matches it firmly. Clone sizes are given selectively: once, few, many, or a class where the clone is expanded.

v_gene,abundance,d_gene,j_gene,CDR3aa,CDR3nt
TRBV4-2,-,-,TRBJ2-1,CASSQELRLNEQFF,TGTGCCAGCAGCCAAGAACTCCGACTGAATGAGCAGTTCTTC
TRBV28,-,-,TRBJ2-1,CASSLVPDPSNEQFF,TGTGCCAGCAGTTTGGTCCCTGACCCTTCCAATGAGCAGTTCTTC
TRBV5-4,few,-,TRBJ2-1,CASSFYQGGSNEQFF,TGTGCCAGCAGCTTTTACCAGGGCGGTTCCAATGAGCAGTTCTTC
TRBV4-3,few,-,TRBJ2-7,CASSQRWDQDEQYF,TGCGCCAGCAGCCAAAGATGGGATCAGGACGAGCAGTACTTC
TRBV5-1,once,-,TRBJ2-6,CASSFAGANVLTF,TGCGCCAGCAGCTTTGCTGGGGCCAACGTCCTGACTTTC
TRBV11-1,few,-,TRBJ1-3,CASSLLVGRSGNTIYF,TGTGCCAGCAGCTTACTAGTGGGTCGCTCTGGAAACACCATATATTTT
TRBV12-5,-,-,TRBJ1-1,CASGLVLGGEAFF,TGTGCTAGTGGTTTGGTACTGGGCGGTGAAGCTTTCTTT
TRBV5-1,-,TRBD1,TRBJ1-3,CASSSQGYSGNTIYF,TGCGCCAGCAGCTCACAGGGGTACTCTGGAAACACCATATATTTT
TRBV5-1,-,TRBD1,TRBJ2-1,CASSLDRDGNEQFF,TGCGCCAGCAGCTTAGACAGGGATGGTAATGAGCAGTTCTTC
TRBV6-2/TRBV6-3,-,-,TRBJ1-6,CASSYPHMGSPLHF,TGTGCCAGCAGTTATCCGCACATGGGATCACCCCTCCACTTT
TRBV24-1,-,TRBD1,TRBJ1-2,CATSDYDRGYGYTF,TGTGCCACCAGTGATTATGACAGGGGCTATGGCTACACCTTC
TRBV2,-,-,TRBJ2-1,CASGVRAYGNEQFF,TGTGCCAGCGGAGTCAGGGCTTACGGTAATGAGCAGTTCTTC
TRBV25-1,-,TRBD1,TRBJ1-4,CASSSGTGEEKLFF,TGTGCCAGCAGTTCCGGGACAGGGGAGGAAAAACTGTTTTTT
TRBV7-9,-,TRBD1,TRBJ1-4,CASSLLTGGREKLFF,TGTGCCAGCAGCTTGCTGACAGGGGGCAGGGAAAAACTGTTTTTT
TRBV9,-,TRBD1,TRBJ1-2,CASSVADRVGGYTF,TGTGCCAGCAGCGTTGCGGACAGGGTGGGCGGCTACACCTTC
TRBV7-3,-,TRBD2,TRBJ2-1,CASSHSGGNSYNEQFF,TGTGCCAGCAGTCATAGCGGGGGTAACTCCTACAATGAGCAGTTCTTC
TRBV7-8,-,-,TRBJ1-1,CASRAQGQVNTEAFF,TGTGCCAGCAGGGCTCAGGGTCAGGTCAACACTGAAGCTTTCTTT
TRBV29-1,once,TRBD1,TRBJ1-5,CSVRQGRDQPQHF,TGCAGCGTTCGACAGGGGAGGGATCAGCCCCAGCATTTT
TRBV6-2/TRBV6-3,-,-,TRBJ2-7,CASSYPGYEQYF,TGTGCCAGCAGTTACCCCGGGTACGAGCAGTACTTC
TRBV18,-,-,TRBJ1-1,CASSPSRERTEAFF,TGTGCCAGCTCACCATCCAGGGAACGCACTGAAGCTTTCTTT
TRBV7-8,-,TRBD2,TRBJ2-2,CASSFPTSGGPLKTGELFF,TGTGCCAGCAGCTTTCCGACTAGCGGGGGGCCTTTAAAGACCGGGGAGCTGTTTTTT
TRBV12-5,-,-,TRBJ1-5,CASGLQGLSQPQHF,TGTGCTAGTGGCCTCCAAGGGCTCAGTCAGCCCCAGCATTTT
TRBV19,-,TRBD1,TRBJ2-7,CASSIAGQGRSEQYF,TGTGCCAGTAGTATTGCCGGACAGGGGAGGTCCGAGCAGTACTTC
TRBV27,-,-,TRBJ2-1,CASSLLGDEQFF,TGTGCCAGCAGTCTTCTAGGGGATGAGCAGTTCTTC
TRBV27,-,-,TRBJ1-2,CASSPEFDNYGYTF,TGTGCCAGCAGTCCCGAATTCGATAACTATGGCTACACCTTC
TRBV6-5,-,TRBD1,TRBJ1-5,CASTYDRAGQPQHF,TGTGCCAGCACCTATGACAGGGCGGGTCAGCCCCAGCATTTT
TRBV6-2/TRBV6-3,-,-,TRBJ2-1,CASSSFGEQFF,TGTGCCAGCAGTTCCTTTGGTGAGCAGTTCTTC
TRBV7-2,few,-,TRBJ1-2,CASSPQGNGDGYTF,TGTGCCAGCAGCCCCCAGGGGAACGGAGATGGCTACACCTTC
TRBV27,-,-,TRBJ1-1,CASSDPNTEAFF,TGTGCCAGCTCTGACCCGAACACTGAAGCTTTCTTT
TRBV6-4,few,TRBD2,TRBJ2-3,CASSDSSGGATDTQYF,TGTGCCAGCAGTGACTCTAGCGGGGGGGCCACAGATACGCAGTATTTT
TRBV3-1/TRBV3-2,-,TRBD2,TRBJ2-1,CASSQDLGGGASEFF,TGTGCCAGCAGCCAAGATCTGGGCGGGGGGGCCTCAGAGTTCTTC
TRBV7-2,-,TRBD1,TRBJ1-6,CASSLGQGRYSPLHF,TGTGCCAGCAGCCTGGGACAGGGGAGGTATTCACCCCTCCACTTT
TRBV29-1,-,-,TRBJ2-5,CSVQVQGPETQYF,TGCAGCGTCCAAGTACAGGGCCCGGAGACCCAGTACTTC
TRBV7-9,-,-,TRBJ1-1,CASSPGANTEAFF,TGTGCCAGCAGCCCTGGGGCCAACACTGAAGCTTTCTTT
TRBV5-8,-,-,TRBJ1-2,CASSLSRSYTF,TGTGCCAGCAGCTTGAGTAGGAGCTACACCTTC
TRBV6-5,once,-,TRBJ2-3,CASSPPYDTQYF,TGTGCCAGCAGTCCCCCTTACGATACGCAGTATTTT
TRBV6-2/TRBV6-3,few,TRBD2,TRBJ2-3,CASSYGGEGDTDTQYF,TGTGCCAGCAGTTACGGCGGGGAGGGTGACACAGATACGCAGTATTTT
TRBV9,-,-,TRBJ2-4,CASSVGDLLAKNIQYF,TGTGCCAGCAGCGTAGGGGACCTCCTAGCCAAAAACATTCAGTACTTC
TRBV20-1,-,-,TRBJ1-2,CGYQGAGGYTF,TGCGGGTACCAGGGAGCGGGGGGCTACACCTTC
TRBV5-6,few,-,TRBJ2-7,CASSLVTESSYEQYF,TGTGCCAGCAGCTTGGTGACAGAGAGCTCCTACGAGCAGTACTTC
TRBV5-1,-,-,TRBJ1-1,CASSPRGSGTEAFF,TGCGCCAGCAGCCCGCGGGGTAGCGGCACTGAAGCTTTCTTT
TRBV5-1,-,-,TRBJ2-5,CASSLPVSPGEIQETQYF,TGCGCCAGCAGCTTGCCGGTGTCGCCAGGGGAGATCCAAGAGACCCAGTACTTC